This T cell receptor (beta chain) was identified during a study of blood T cells in healthy people across ages. The ends lost 1 base at V and 10 bases at J; junction bases unmatched: 8. Germline values: CDR1 SEHNR, CDR2 FQNEAQ (reference sequence). This CDR3 is built from 15 residues. Then a second PCR, running roughly 6 to 11 cycles, was carried out with a sample-barcoded 5' primer and a J-beta primer mix. A template-switch adaptor containing 12 random nucleotides labeled each cDNA molecule. Every sample produced at least 2.5 million CDR3-containing paired-end reads. TCRdb recomputed calls from the 5' RACE reads with MiXCR, one row per CDR3 protein. The sample lists approximately 880,000 distinct CDR3 sequences, around 49% occurring once. On this clonotype: The target antigen is unknown. This sequence may be a read error, since a much larger clone differs from it by one base.

Notes on the study in general: Age brought a roughly linear fall in TCR beta diversity measured per million T cells. Comparison with aged donors showed that long-lived donors had more naive CD4+ cells and higher diversity.

The TCR comes from a man younger than 40 in good health. Material: blood. This chain joins TRBV7-9 and TRBJ2-1; 9 bases agree with TRBD1. The CDR3 spells CASSLGGQGSYEQFF. The CDR3 DNA is TGTGCCAGCAGCTTAGGGGGACAGGGCTCGTACGAGCAGTTCTTC.